Listed here are 30 T cell receptor beta chains from one sample, sequenced in a study of cytomegalovirus exposure and HLA in healthy donors. The PCR was carried out with 60 Vbeta primers and 13 Jbeta primers. Here immunoSEQ multiplex PCR was the method, and the copy in TCRdb shows in-frame clones only, minus some. The sample records 85,000 to 95,000 clones, 74% being singletons. The sample was PBMCs. Receptor source: a young man in good health and CMV-seropositive.

V gene TRBV7-9 combines with J gene TRBJ2-2; TRBD2 might be the D (5 bases). The CDR3 contains 15 residues. V gave up 0 bases and J gave up 3 bases, with 8 bases separating them. Germline V gives CDR1 SEHNR, CDR2 FQNEAQ (reference sequence). CDR3 amino acids: CASSLALAHTGELFF. Written as DNA, the CDR3 is TGTGCCAGCAGCTTAGCCCTAGCCCACACCGGGGAGCTGTTTTTT.

The rearrangement uses TRBV6-5 and TRBJ1-5, with a possible D match to TRBD1 (6 bases). Germline V gene sequence: CDR1 MNHEY, CDR2 SVGAGI. The CDR3 has 15 amino acids. V lost 0 bases and J lost 2, with 8 bases in between. This CDR3 is CASSYSRGGNQPQHF. The CDR3 DNA sequence: TGTGCCAGCAGTTACTCCAGGGGAGGCAATCAGCCCCAGCATTTT.

This sequence joins TRBV12-5 and TRBJ2-3; 7 nucleotides align to TRBD1. CDR1 and CDR2 from the germline V gene are LGHNT and FRNRAP. CDR3 length: 15 amino acids. The junction had 4 bases not matched to a gene; V was cut back by 1 base and J by 3 bases. CDR3 amino acids: CASGLGQGETDTQYF. In nucleotides, the CDR3 is TGTGCTAGTGGTTTGGGGCAGGGGGAAACAGATACGCAGTATTTT.

This clone was counted between two and nine times. The V and J genes are TRBV20-1 and TRBJ1-1; no clear D gene. The ends were cut back, 5 bases at V and 9 bases at J, with 10 bases in the middle. This CDR3 region has 10 residues. Germline-derived CDR1 and CDR2 are DFQATT and SNEGSKA (reference sequence). CDR3 bases: TGCAGTGCTTCCCGAGGCCAAGCTTTCTTT. Its protein product is CSASRGQAFF.

The J gene is TRBJ2-7, the V gene TRBV6-6; weak D call: TRBD1 (6 bases). Trimming cost V 4 bases and J 2 bases, with 9 bases left between them. CDR1 is MNHNY, CDR2 SVGAGI, per germline (reference sequence). The CDR3 runs 13 residues. The chain's CDR3 is CASSSGQTYEQYF. CDR3 nucleotides: TGTGCCAGCAGTTCGGGACAAACCTACGAGCAGTACTTC.

The gene calls are TRBV27 and TRBJ2-7, with TRBD2 matching 14 bases. V lost 5 bases and J lost 5; bases outside the gene matches: 11. This CDR3 is built from 17 residues. Germline CDR1 and CDR2: MNHEY and SMNVEV (reference sequence). CDR3 in DNA: TGTGCCAGCAGTCTGCAGGGACTAGCGGGAGTTGGGGACGAGCAGTACTTC. It yields the protein CASSLQGLAGVGDEQYF.

Only one count was recorded for this clone. V and J are TRBV6-6 and TRBJ1-4; no firm D call. Germline loops: CDR1 MNHNY, CDR2 SVGAGI (reference sequence). Trimming left V 2 bases short and J 8 bases short, with 9 bases between. The CDR3 extends over 13 amino acids. The CDR3 region has the DNA TGTGCCAGCAGTTACCCCGAGGGAGAAAAACTGTTTTTT. This encodes CASSYPEGEKLFF.

The chain combines TRBV5-4 with TRBJ1-2, with 8 positions matching TRBD1. CDR1 and CDR2 from the germline V gene are SGHNT and YYREEE (reference sequence). This CDR3 spans 14 amino acids. V was pared by 0 bases and J by 8 bases, with 6 bases of the junction left unmatched. The DNA of the CDR3 is TGTGCCAGCAGCTTGGTGGGACAGGATCCCGGCTACACCTTC. Residues: CASSLVGQDPGYTF.

V and J are TRBV2 and TRBJ1-1; D may be TRBD1 (5 bases). Germline V CDR1 and CDR2: SNHLY, FYNNEI. Between the trimmed V and J ends, which lost 5 bases and 4 bases, there was a span of 11 bases. There are 13 residues in the CDR3. The CDR3 DNA sequence: TGTGCCAGCAGTCAGGGTAGGGTCACTGAAGCTTTCTTT. Amino acid sequence: CASSQGRVTEAFF.

The chain has TRBV28 and TRBJ2-5; 7 bases match TRBD2. Per germline, CDR1 MDHEN and CDR2 SYDVKM. Germline trimming cut 8 bases from V and 1 base from J; bases unmatched to any gene: 13. This CDR3 comprises 16 residues. The CDR3 DNA sequence: TGTGCCAGCGGTGGTCCCGGGGGAGGGAGCCAAGAGACCCAGTACTTC. It translates to CASGGPGGGSQETQYF.

V is TRBV30 and J is TRBJ2-4; 7 bases fit TRBD2. The CDR3 runs 13 residues. V was pared by 3 bases and J by 3 bases, with 2 bases of the junction left unmatched. From germline, CDR1 is GTSNPN and CDR2 SVGIG (reference sequence). The CDR3 DNA sequence: TGTGCCTGGAGGGGGAGGGGCAAAAACATTCAGTACTTC. Protein: CAWRGRGKNIQYF.

The chain has TRBV11-3 and TRBJ1-1; D is perhaps TRBD1 (6 bases). V lost 5 bases to trimming and J lost 5 bases, with 21 bases between them. Per the germline V gene, CDR1 is SGHNT and CDR2 is YENEEA. This CDR3 region has 16 residues. CDR3 coding DNA: TGTGCCAGCAGCCGCTCCGTTGGGGGCGCGGAGACTGAAGCTTTCTTT. It is translated as CASSRSVGGAETEAFF.

J is TRBJ1-1 and V is TRBV6-5; D call uncertain. Trimming removed 4 bases from V and 1 base from J, with 7 bases in between. Germline V gene sequence: CDR1 MNHEY, CDR2 SVGAGI. The CDR3 runs to 13 residues. The CDR3: CASSLKANTEAFF. Written as DNA, the CDR3 is TGTGCCAGCAGTTTAAAAGCGAACACTGAAGCTTTCTTT.

This clone appeared a few times. The rearrangement joins TRBV30 to TRBJ2-5; D possibly corresponds to TRBD2 (6 bases). This CDR3 contains 14 residues. V gave up 4 bases and J gave up 9 bases, with 21 bases separating them. Germline loops: CDR1 GTSNPN, CDR2 SVGIG (reference sequence). DNA for the CDR3: TGTGCCTGGACCGAAGCGCGGGGAACCCCATCCCAGTACTTC. The encoded protein is CAWTEARGTPSQYF.

Of note for this clone: The sample contains more than one DNA sequence encoding this CDR3. The chain joins TRBV27 to TRBJ2-7; 10 bases fit TRBD1. This CDR3 comprises 14 residues. With V trimmed by 3 bases and J by 2 bases, 1 base remained unmatched. From germline, CDR1 is MNHEY and CDR2 SMNVEV (reference sequence). This CDR3 reads CASSLGTGAYEQYF. The CDR3 coding sequence is TGTGCCAGCAGTTTGGGGACAGGGGCCTACGAGCAGTACTTC.

This clone showed up just once. The genes are TRBV4-3 and TRBJ2-1; D unresolved. Trimming took 0 bases from V and 9 from J, leaving 9 bases between them. The CDR3 has 13 amino acids. Germline CDR1 and CDR2: LGHNA and YSLEER. CDR3 sequence: CASSQDYPPEQFF. The CDR3 DNA reads TGCGCCAGCAGCCAAGATTATCCTCCTGAGCAGTTCTTC.

This clone has a handful of counts. The J gene is TRBJ2-1, the V gene TRBV10-1; no definite D call. V lost 0 bases and J lost 0, with 9 bases in between. The CDR3 has 16 amino acids. Germline values: CDR1 WNHNN, CDR2 SYGVQD (reference sequence). The CDR3 loop reads CASSESNRISYNEQFF. The DNA of the CDR3 is TGCGCCAGCAGTGAGTCTAACAGAATCTCCTACAATGAGCAGTTCTTC.

The rearrangement joins TRBV14 to TRBJ2-1; D possibly corresponds to TRBD1 (5 bases). CDR3 length: 15 amino acids. The germline V gene has CDR1 SGHDN and CDR2 FVKESK. The V end lost 4 bases, the J end lost 6 bases, and 16 bases lay between the germline ends. For the CDR3, the DNA is TGTGCCAGCAGCCCAGAAAGGGGTTTAAGCAATGAGCAGTTCTTC. Translated, it gives CASSPERGLSNEQFF.

The rearrangement links TRBV30 to TRBJ2-7; D uncertain. V was clipped by 5 bases and J by 3 bases, with 5 bases between them. The CDR3 totals 10 residues. Germline CDR1 reads GTSNPN; CDR2 reads SVGIG (reference sequence). The CDR3 DNA is TGTGCCTGGGGTAGCTACGAGCAGTACTTC. This encodes CAWGSYEQYF.

This clone occurred a few times. The CDR3 coding sequence is TGTGCCAGCAGCTTAGTAGGTAGGGGATTCACTGAAGCTTTCTTT. Its protein product is CASSLVGRGFTEAFF. This chain links TRBV7-9 with TRBJ1-1; D is perhaps TRBD1 (5 bases). CDR3 size: 15 residues. Germline CDR1 is SEHNR and CDR2 is FQNEAQ (reference sequence). Deletions cut 1 base from V and 4 bases from J, with 13 bases between.

This clone was detected a few times. This chain connects TRBV5-6 to TRBJ1-2; 7 bases line up with TRBD1. The junction had 13 bases not matched to a gene; V was cut back by 6 bases and J by 5 bases. This CDR3 region has 15 residues. CDR1 and CDR2 (germline): SGHDT, YYEEEE. CDR3 protein: CASIPRQGGEYGYTF. CDR3 DNA sequence: TGTGCCAGCATCCCCCGACAGGGCGGGGAATATGGCTACACCTTC.

The chain carries TRBV7-9 and TRBJ2-5; D ambiguous. The germline CDR1 and CDR2 sequences are SEHNR and FQNEAQ (reference sequence). CDR3 length equals 13 residues. Trimming stripped 0 bases from V and 2 bases from J, with 4 bases between. This chain's CDR3 is CASSLANQETQYF. CDR3 nucleotide sequence: TGTGCCAGCAGCTTAGCCAATCAAGAGACCCAGTACTTC.

V is TRBV14 and J is TRBJ1-2, with 10 bases that match TRBD1. V lost 4 bases to trimming and J lost 8 bases; unmatched junction nucleotides: 4. The CDR3 consists of 13 residues. The germline V gene has CDR1 SGHDN and CDR2 FVKESK. In DNA, the CDR3 is TGTGCCAGCAGCCTGGGGACAGGGGAAGGCTACACCTTC. Amino acid sequence: CASSLGTGEGYTF.

The chain uses TRBV4-2 and TRBJ1-1; D not resolved. The V gene lost 0 bases and the J gene lost 0 bases, with 5 bases spanning the gap. Germline-derived CDR1 and CDR2 are LGHNA and YNFKEQ. The CDR3 contains 14 residues. CDR3 protein: CASSQDLLNTEAFF. The CDR3 nucleotides are TGTGCCAGCAGCCAAGATCTACTGAACACTGAAGCTTTCTTT.

This chain joins TRBV28 and TRBJ1-5; D unresolved. Germline V gene data show CDR1 as MDHEN and CDR2 as SYDVKM. Trimming took 5 bases from V and 1 from J, leaving 9 bases between them. The CDR3 contains 14 residues. The CDR3 coding sequence is TGTGCCAGCAGTCCCCGGGAGAGCAATCAGCCCCAGCATTTT. Protein: CASSPRESNQPQHF. The full variable domain, in which reference TRBV28 and TRBJ1-5 provide the parts outside the CDR3, is DVKVTQSSRYLVKRTGEKVFLECVQDMDHENMFWYRQDPGLGLRLIYFSYDVKMKEKGDIPEGYSVSREKKERFSLILESASTNQTSMYLCASSPRESNQPQHFGDGTRLSIL.

The rearrangement links TRBV7-6 to TRBJ2-1; tentative D call: TRBD2 (6 bases). In germline, CDR1 is SGHVS, CDR2 FNYEAQ. Trimming took 1 base from V and 4 from J, leaving 11 bases between them. CDR3 length: 15 amino acids. CDR3: CASSLEGGVYNEQFF. In nucleotides, the CDR3 is TGTGCCAGCAGCTTAGAGGGCGGGGTTTACAATGAGCAGTTCTTC.

The V call is TRBV6-1, the J call TRBJ1-2; perhaps TRBD1 as D (5 bases). The germline V and J ends were trimmed by 5 bases and 4 bases, with 14 bases remaining between them. Germline CDR1 and CDR2: MNHNS and SASEGT. CDR3 length equals 14 residues. CDR3 sequence (DNA): TGTGCCAGCAGTCAGGGCAGGGAACTCTATGGCTACACCTTC. This sequence encodes CASSQGRELYGYTF.

The chain uses TRBV18 and TRBJ1-2; 10 positions match TRBD1. The CDR3 has 15 residues. The V gene end was trimmed by 3 bases and the J gene end by 7 bases; junction bases not matched to a gene: 8. CDR1 and CDR2 (germline): KGHSH, LQKENI. CDR3 sequence reads: CASSPGTGVMGGYTF. Written as DNA, the CDR3 is TGTGCCAGCTCACCCGGGACAGGGGTGATGGGTGGCTACACCTTC.

The V and J genes are TRBV15 and TRBJ2-2; possibly TRBD1 for D (6 bases). The CDR3 is made up of 16 amino acids. V lost 7 bases, J lost 2 bases, and 17 bases lay in between. CDR1 and CDR2 (germline): LNHNV, YYDKDF (reference sequence). The CDR3 here is CATNLRRTANTGELFF. CDR3 DNA: TGTGCCACCAACCTAAGGCGGACAGCAAACACCGGGGAGCTGTTTTTT.

The chain has TRBV15 and TRBJ2-7, with 15 bases matching TRBD2. This CDR3 is built from 17 residues. V shed 5 bases, J shed 3 bases, and the junction held 8 bases outside the gene matches. Germline V gene lookup returns CDR1 LNHNV and CDR2 YYDKDF (reference sequence). The CDR3 loop is CATSLGLAGGLIYEQYF. The CDR3, as DNA: TGTGCCACCAGCCTTGGACTAGCGGGGGGGCTTATCTACGAGCAGTACTTC.